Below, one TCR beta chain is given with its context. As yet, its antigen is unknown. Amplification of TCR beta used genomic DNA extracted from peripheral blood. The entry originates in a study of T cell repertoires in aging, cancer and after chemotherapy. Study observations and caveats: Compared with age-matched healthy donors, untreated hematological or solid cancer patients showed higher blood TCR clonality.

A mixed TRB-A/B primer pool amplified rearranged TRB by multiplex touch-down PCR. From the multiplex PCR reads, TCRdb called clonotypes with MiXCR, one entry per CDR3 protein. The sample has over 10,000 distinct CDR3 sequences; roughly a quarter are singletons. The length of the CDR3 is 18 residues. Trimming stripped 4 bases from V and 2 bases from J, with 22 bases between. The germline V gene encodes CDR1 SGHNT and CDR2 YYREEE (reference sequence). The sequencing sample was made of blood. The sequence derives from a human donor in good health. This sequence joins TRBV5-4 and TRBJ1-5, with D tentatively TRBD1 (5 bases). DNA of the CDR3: TGTGCCAGCAGCGCACGACAGAGCAGATTCGATGGCAATCAGCCCCAGCATTTT. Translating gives CASSARQSRFDGNQPQHF.